This T cell receptor beta chain was sequenced in a study of T cell responses to AZD1222 COVID-19 vaccine. Study-wide findings and caveats: Females made up more of the donors, who were largely white British, and clonal diversity may have come out too low.

Generated by immunoSEQ multiplex PCR, the TCRdb table keeps only in-frame clones and is missing some. The table records over 150,000 clones, 70% to 90% of them present only once. With 2 bases removed from V and 8 bases from J, the gap between germline ends came to 12 bases. Germline-derived CDR1 and CDR2 are SGHVS and FQNEAQ. The CDR3 has 14 residues. On this clone itself: Antigen unknown.

The sequencing used peripheral blood, collected 28 days after the second AZD1222 dose. The rearrangement uses TRBV7-8 and TRBJ1-4; D not resolved. The source is an adult who received the AZD1222 COVID-19 vaccine. CDR3 DNA sequence: TGTGCCAGCAGCTTATCTGTTCGCGGCGAAAAACTGTTTTTT. Translating gives CASSLSVRGEKLFF.